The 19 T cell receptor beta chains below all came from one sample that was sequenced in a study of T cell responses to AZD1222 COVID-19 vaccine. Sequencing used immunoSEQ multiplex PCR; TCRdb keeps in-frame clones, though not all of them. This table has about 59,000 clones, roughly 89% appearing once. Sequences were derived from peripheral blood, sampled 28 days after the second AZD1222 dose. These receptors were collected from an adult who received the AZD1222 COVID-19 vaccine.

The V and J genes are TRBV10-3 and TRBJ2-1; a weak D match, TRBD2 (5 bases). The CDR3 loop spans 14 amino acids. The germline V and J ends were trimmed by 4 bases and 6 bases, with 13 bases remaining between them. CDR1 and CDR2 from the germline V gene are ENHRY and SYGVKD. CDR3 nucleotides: TGTGCCATCAGTGGATGGGGAGAAGGCAATGAGCAGTTCTTC. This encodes CAISGWGEGNEQFF.

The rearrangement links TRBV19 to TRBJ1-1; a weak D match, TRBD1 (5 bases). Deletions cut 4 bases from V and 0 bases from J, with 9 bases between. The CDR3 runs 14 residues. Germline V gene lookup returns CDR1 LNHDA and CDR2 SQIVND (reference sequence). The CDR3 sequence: CASSRGIMNTEAFF. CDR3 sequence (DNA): TGTGCCAGTAGTAGGGGGATCATGAACACTGAAGCTTTCTTT.

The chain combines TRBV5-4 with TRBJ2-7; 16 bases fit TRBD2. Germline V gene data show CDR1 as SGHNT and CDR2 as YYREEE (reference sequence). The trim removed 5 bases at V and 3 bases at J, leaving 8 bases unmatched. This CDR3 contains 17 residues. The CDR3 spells CASSSGTSGRALYEQYF. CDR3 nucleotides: TGTGCCAGCAGTTCCGGGACTAGCGGGAGGGCCCTCTACGAGCAGTACTTC.

CDR3 in amino acids: CASNLLAGGPYEQYF. The CDR3 DNA sequence: TGTGCCAGCAATCTCCTAGCGGGGGGGCCCTACGAGCAGTACTTC. The chain combines TRBV6-5 with TRBJ2-7; 12 positions agree with TRBD2. Trimming cost V 7 bases and J 2 bases; bases outside gene matches: 6. The CDR3 has 15 residues. CDR1 is MNHEY, CDR2 SVGAGI, per germline.

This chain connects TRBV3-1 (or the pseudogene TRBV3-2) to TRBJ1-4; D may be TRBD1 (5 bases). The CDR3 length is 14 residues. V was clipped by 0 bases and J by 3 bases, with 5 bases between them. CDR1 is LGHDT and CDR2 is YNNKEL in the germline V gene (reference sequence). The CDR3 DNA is TGTGCCAGCAGCCAAGAACAGGCTAATGAAAAACTGTTTTTT. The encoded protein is CASSQEQANEKLFF.

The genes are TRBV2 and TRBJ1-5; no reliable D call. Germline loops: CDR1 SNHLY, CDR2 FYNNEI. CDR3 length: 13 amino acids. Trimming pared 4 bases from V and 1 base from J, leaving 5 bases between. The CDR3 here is CASSVRSNQPQHF. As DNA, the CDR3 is TGTGCCAGCAGTGTGCGGAGCAATCAGCCCCAGCATTTT.

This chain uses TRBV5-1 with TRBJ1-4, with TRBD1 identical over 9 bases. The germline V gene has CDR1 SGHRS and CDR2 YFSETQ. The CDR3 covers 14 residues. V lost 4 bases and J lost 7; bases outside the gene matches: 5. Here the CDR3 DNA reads TGCGCCAGCAGCGCTGGGACAGGGCCTGAAAAACTGTTTTTT. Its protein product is CASSAGTGPEKLFF.

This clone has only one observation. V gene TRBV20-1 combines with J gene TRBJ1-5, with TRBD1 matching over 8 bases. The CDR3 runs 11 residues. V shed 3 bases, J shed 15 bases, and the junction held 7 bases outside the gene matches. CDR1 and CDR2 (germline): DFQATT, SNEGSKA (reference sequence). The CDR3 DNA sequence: TGCAGTGCTAGTTTTAGGGACAGGCGGCATTTT. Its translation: CSASFRDRRHF.

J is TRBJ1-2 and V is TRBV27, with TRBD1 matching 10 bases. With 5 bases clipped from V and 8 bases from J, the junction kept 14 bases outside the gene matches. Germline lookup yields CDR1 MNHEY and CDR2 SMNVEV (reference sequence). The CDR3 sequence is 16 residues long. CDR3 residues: CASSHGTGVRGAGYTF. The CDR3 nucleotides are TGTGCCAGCAGTCATGGGACAGGGGTTCGAGGTGCGGGCTACACCTTC.

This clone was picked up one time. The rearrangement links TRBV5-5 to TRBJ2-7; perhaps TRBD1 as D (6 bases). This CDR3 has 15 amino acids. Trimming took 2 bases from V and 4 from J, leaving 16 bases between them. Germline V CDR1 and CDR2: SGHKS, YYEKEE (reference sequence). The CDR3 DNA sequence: TGTGCCAGCAGCTTAATAGGCCAGACAGGTTACGAGCAGTACTTC. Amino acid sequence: CASSLIGQTGYEQYF.

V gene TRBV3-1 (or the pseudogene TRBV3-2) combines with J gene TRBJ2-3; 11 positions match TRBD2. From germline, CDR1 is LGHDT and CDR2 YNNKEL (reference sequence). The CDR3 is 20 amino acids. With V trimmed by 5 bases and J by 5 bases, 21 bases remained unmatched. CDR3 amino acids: CASSKRRQTNTSGRGDTQYF. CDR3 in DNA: TGTGCCAGCAGCAAGAGAAGACAGACAAATACTAGCGGGAGAGGAGATACGCAGTATTTT.

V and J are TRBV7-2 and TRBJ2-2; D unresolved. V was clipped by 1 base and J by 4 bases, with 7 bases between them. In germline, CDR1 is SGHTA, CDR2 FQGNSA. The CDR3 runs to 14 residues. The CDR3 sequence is CASSLGLGTGELFF. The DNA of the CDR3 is TGTGCCAGCAGCTTAGGTTTGGGCACCGGGGAGCTGTTTTTT. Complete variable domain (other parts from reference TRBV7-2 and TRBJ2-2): GAGVSQSPSNKVTEKGKDVELRCDPISGHTALYWYRQSLGQGLEFLIYFQGNSAPDKSGLPSDRFSAERTGGSVSTLTIQRTQQEDSAVYLCASSLGLGTGELFFGEGSRLTVL.

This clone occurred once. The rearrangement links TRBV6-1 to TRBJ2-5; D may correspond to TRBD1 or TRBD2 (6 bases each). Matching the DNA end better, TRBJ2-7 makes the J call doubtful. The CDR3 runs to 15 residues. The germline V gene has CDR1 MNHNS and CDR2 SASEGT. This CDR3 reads CASSDSKGGPYEQYF. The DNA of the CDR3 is TGTGCCAGCAGTGACAGTAAGGGGGGCCCCTACGAGCAGTACTTC.

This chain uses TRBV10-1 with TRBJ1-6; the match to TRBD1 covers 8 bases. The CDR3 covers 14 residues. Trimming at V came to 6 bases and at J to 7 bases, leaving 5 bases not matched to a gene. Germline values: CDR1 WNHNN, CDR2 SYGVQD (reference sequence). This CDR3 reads CASRGTGRNSPLHF. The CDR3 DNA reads TGCGCCAGCAGAGGGACAGGACGGAATTCACCCCTCCACTTT.

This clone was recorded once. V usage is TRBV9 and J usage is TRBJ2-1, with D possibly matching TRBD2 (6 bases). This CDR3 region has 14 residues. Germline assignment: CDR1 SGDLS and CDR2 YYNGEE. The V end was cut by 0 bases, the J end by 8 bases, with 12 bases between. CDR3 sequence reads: CASSVATRGHEQFF. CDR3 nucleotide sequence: TGTGCCAGCAGCGTAGCTACGCGGGGCCATGAGCAGTTCTTC.

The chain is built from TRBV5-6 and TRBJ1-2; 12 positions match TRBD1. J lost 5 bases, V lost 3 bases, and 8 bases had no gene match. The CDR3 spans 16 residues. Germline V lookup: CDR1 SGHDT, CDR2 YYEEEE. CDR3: CASSSLWDRGLYGYTF. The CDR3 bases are TGTGCCAGCAGCTCTCTATGGGACAGGGGGCTTTATGGCTACACCTTC.

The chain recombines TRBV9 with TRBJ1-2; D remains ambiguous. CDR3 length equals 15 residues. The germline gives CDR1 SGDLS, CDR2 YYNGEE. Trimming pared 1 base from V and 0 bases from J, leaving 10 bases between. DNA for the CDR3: TGTGCCAGCAGCGTACTCCCGGGGTCTAACTATGGCTACACCTTC. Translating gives CASSVLPGSNYGYTF.

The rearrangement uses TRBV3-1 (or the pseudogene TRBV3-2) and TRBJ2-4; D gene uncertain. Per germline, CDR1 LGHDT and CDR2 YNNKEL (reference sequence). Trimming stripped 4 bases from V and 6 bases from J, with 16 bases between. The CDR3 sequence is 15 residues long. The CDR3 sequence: CASSRSQWAVNIQYF. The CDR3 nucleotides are TGTGCCAGCAGCCGATCCCAGTGGGCCGTAAACATTCAGTACTTC.

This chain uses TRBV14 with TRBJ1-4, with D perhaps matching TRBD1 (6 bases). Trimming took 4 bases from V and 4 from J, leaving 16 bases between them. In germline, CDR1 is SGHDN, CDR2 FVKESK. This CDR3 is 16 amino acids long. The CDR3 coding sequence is TGTGCCAGCAGCCTACGAACCGGGACAAGTAATGAAAAACTGTTTTTT. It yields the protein CASSLRTGTSNEKLFF. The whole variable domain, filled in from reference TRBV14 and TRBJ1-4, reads EAGVTQFPSHSVIEKGQTVTLRCDPISGHDNLYWYRRVMGKEIKFLLHFVKESKQDESGMPNNRFLAERTGGTYSTLKVQPAELEDSGVYFCASSLRTGTSNEKLFFGSGTQLSVL.